The 12 T cell receptor beta chains in this list originate from one sample, sequenced in a study of response to subunit inactivated influenza vaccine. TCRdb recomputed calls from the RT-PCR reads with MiXCR, one row per CDR3 protein. The table includes fewer than 600,000 distinct CDR3 sequences, around 7.9% detected once. The source material was PBMCs from blood, sampled 23 months after vaccination. The receptors stem from a man between 50 and 75 years old who received an inactivated influenza vaccine.

This clonotype has at least ten counts. The V gene is TRBV5-1, the J gene TRBJ2-3, with unresolved D. CDR3 length: 14 amino acids. Germline V gene data show CDR1 as SGHRS and CDR2 as YFSETQ. Trimming removed 5 bases at V and 3 bases at J, with 13 bases between. The CDR3 DNA follows: TGCGCCAGCAGTGGCAGCGTGAGTACAGATACGCAGTATTTT. Amino acid sequence: CASSGSVSTDTQYF. Filled out from reference TRBV5-1 and TRBJ2-3, the complete variable domain reads KAGVTQTPRYLIKTRGQQVTLSCSPISGHRSVSWYQQTPGQGLQFLFEYFSETQRNKGNFPGRFSGRQFSNSRSEMNVSTLELGDSALYLCASSGSVSTDTQYFGPGTRLTVL.

In its sample, this clonotype was seen a few times. V and J are TRBV7-2 and TRBJ2-5, with 9 bases lining up with TRBD1. This CDR3 contains 15 residues. V shed 5 bases and J 3 bases; nucleotides not matched to a gene: 7. Germline assignment: CDR1 SGHTA and CDR2 FQGNSA. CDR3 sequence (DNA): TGTGCCAGCAGCAAACGGACAGGGGTGGAAGAGACCCAGTACTTC. Amino acids: CASSKRTGVEETQYF.

The rearrangement uses TRBV4-2 and TRBJ2-7; 8 bases align to TRBD1. Germline assignment: CDR1 LGHNA and CDR2 YNFKEQ. V was pared by 4 bases and J by 3 bases, with 8 bases of the junction left unmatched. This CDR3 has 15 residues. CDR3 in amino acids: CASSRGQGQNYEQYF. CDR3 nucleotides: TGTGCCAGCAGCCGAGGACAGGGCCAAAACTACGAGCAGTACTTC.

This clonotype has more than one count but fewer than ten. The chain joins TRBV6-9 to TRBJ2-2; tentative D call: TRBD2 (5 bases). The V end was cut by 2 bases, the J end by 0 bases, with 10 bases between. The CDR3 spans 16 residues. Germline V lookup: CDR1 MNHGY, CDR2 SVAAGI. CDR3: CASSYTRLPNTGELFF. The CDR3, as DNA: TGTGCCAGCAGTTATACTAGGTTGCCGAACACCGGGGAGCTGTTTTTT.

The genes are TRBV18 and TRBJ2-5, with a weak D call TRBD1 (5 bases). The CDR3 loop spans 14 amino acids. Germline CDR1 and CDR2: KGHSH and LQKENI. V was shortened by 3 bases and J by 2 bases, with 10 bases between the two germline ends. CDR3 nucleotide sequence: TGTGCCAGCTCACCTTACGACAGACAAGAGACCCAGTACTTC. It codes for CASSPYDRQETQYF. The full variable domain, its missing parts supplied by reference TRBV18 and TRBJ2-5, is NAGVMQNPRHLVRRRGQEARLRCSPMKGHSHVYWYRQLPEEGLKFMVYLQKENIIDESGMPKERFSAEFPKEGPSILRIQQVVRGDSAAYFCASSPYDRQETQYFGPGTRLLVL.

This clonotype was seen a handful of times. The chain combines TRBV12-3 or TRBV12-4 with TRBJ2-3; D is unresolved. The CDR3 runs to 15 residues. V lost 2 bases and J 0 bases, leaving 9 bases between the germline ends. The CDR3 region is CASSLISYSTDTQYF. In nucleotides, the CDR3 is TGTGCCAGCAGTTTAATCAGCTATAGCACAGATACGCAGTATTTT.

This clonotype has more than one count but fewer than ten. This sequence joins TRBV20-1 and TRBJ2-7, with 10 bases matching TRBD2. Germline assignment: CDR1 DFQATT and CDR2 SNEGSKA (reference sequence). The CDR3 has 14 residues. The J segment lost 5 bases and the V segment lost 6 bases, leaving 10 bases of the junction unmatched. As DNA, the CDR3 is TGCAGTGCAGAAGCTAGCGGGAGTAGCAACGAGCAGTACTTC. Amino acid sequence: CSAEASGSSNEQYF.

This clonotype showed up many times. This chain links TRBV5-1 with TRBJ2-1, with D possibly TRBD2 on 6 matching bases. Germline-derived CDR1 and CDR2 are SGHRS and YFSETQ. The ends were cut back, 0 bases at V and 9 bases at J, with 10 bases in the middle. The CDR3 runs 13 residues. CDR3 region: CASSLVAGSEQFF. The CDR3 DNA reads as TGCGCCAGCAGCTTGGTGGCGGGGAGTGAGCAGTTCTTC. The full variable domain, rest sourced from reference TRBV5-1 and TRBJ2-1, is KAGVTQTPRYLIKTRGQQVTLSCSPISGHRSVSWYQQTPGQGLQFLFEYFSETQRNKGNFPGRFSGRQFSNSRSEMNVSTLELGDSALYLCASSLVAGSEQFFGPGTRLTVL.

The chain employs TRBV20-1 and TRBJ2-7, with 7 positions matching TRBD2. The CDR3 is made up of 16 amino acids. The junction had 15 bases not matched to a gene; V was cut back by 1 base and J by 6 bases. Germline V lookup: CDR1 DFQATT, CDR2 SNEGSKA (reference sequence). The CDR3, as DNA: TGCAGTGCTAGAGGACGGGCCCAGCGGGGCCTGGGCGAGCAGTACTTC. Protein: CSARGRAQRGLGEQYF.

This clonotype was detected ten times or more. V and J are TRBV5-5 and TRBJ2-1, with 8 bases lining up with TRBD1. CDR1 and CDR2 from the germline V gene are SGHKS and YYEKEE (reference sequence). This CDR3 spans 16 amino acids. The trim removed 3 bases at V and 7 bases at J, leaving 12 bases unmatched. The CDR3 protein is CASSWGPDRAMNEQFF. CDR3 nucleotides: TGTGCCAGCAGCTGGGGCCCGGACAGGGCGATGAATGAGCAGTTCTTC.

This clonotype has more than one count but fewer than ten. The gene calls are TRBV27 and TRBJ2-3; 7 nucleotides line up with TRBD1. Germline values: CDR1 MNHEY, CDR2 SMNVEV (reference sequence). Trimming cost V 6 bases and J 7 bases; bases outside gene matches: 7. The CDR3 extends over 13 amino acids. CDR3 residues: CASRNRGGNTQYF. The CDR3 nucleotides read TGTGCCAGCAGGAACAGGGGTGGGAATACGCAGTATTTT.

This clonotype was seen only a few times. The genes are TRBV7-2 and TRBJ1-2, with D possibly matching TRBD1 (5 bases). V shed 2 bases and J shed 8 bases, with 18 bases lying between them. The CDR3 spans 15 residues. CDR1 is SGHTA and CDR2 is FQGNSA in the germline V gene. The CDR3 DNA is TGTGCCAGCAGCTTACCCAGCCTGAGGGGTGAGGGCTACACCTTC. Translated: CASSLPSLRGEGYTF.